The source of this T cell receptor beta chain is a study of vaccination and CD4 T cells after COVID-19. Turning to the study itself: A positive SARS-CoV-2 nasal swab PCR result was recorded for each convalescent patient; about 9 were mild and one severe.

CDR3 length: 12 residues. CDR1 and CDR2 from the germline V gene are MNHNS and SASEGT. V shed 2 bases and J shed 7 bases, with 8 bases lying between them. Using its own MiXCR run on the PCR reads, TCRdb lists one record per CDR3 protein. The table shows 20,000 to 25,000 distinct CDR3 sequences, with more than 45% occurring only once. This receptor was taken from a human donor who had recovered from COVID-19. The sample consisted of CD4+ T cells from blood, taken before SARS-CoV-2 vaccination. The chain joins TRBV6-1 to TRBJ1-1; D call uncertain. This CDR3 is CASSESVLEAFF. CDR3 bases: TGTGCCAGCAGTGAATCGGTCCTTGAAGCTTTCTTT.